Below, 26 T cell receptor beta chains from the same sample are listed, as sequenced in a study of blood T cell repertoires in COVID-19. Sequenced by immunoSEQ multiplex PCR; TCRdb stores in-frame clones only, minus some. This table holds 80,000 or so clones, approximately 85% found once. Sequenced: peripheral blood. The receptors shown here come from a man aged 55 to 69 with COVID-19, enrolled during active disease.

This sequence joins TRBV9 and TRBJ2-3, with TRBD2 matching 14 bases. Germline V gene sequence: CDR1 SGDLS, CDR2 YYNGEE. J gave up 8 bases and V 0 bases, and 5 bases lay outside the gene matches. The CDR3 contains 16 residues. CDR3 in amino acids: CASSVVGTSGSGTQYF. CDR3 bases: TGTGCCAGCAGCGTAGTCGGGACTAGCGGGAGTGGTACGCAGTATTTT.

The chain is built from TRBV28 and TRBJ2-7, with 7 bases fitting TRBD2. The CDR3 contains 15 residues. Trimming took 1 base from V and 2 from J; bases not matched to a gene: 5. Germline V gene lookup returns CDR1 MDHEN and CDR2 SYDVKM. Here the CDR3 DNA reads TGTGCCAGCAGTTTATCAGGCGGGGGTACCTACGAGCAGTACTTC. As protein: CASSLSGGGTYEQYF.

The rearrangement links TRBV28 to TRBJ1-5; D is unclear. The CDR3 runs 18 residues. Germline V gene sequence: CDR1 MDHEN, CDR2 SYDVKM. Trimming shortened V by 5 bases and J by 0 bases, and 20 bases separated the two germline ends. CDR3 sequence: CASSGPEGAGDSNQPQHF. The CDR3 DNA is TGTGCCAGCAGTGGACCGGAGGGCGCTGGGGATAGCAATCAGCCCCAGCATTTT.

J is TRBJ1-2 and V is TRBV5-6; maybe TRBD1 (5 bases). V was shortened by 1 base and J by 8 bases, with 15 bases between the two germline ends. Germline V CDR1 and CDR2: SGHDT, YYEEEE. This CDR3 has 14 amino acids. CDR3 region: CASSLRGREGGYTF. The CDR3 DNA reads TGTGCCAGCAGCTTGCGGGGCAGGGAGGGGGGCTACACCTTC.

The gene calls are TRBV7-6 and TRBJ2-3; 10 positions match TRBD2. From germline, CDR1 is SGHVS and CDR2 FNYEAQ. The CDR3 is 16 amino acids. Trimming took 5 bases from V and 2 from J; bases not matched to a gene: 7. The CDR3 bases are TGTGCCAGCAGCCAAGGGACTAGCGCCTACACAGATACGCAGTATTTT. Protein sequence: CASSQGTSAYTDTQYF.

The J gene is TRBJ1-1, the V gene TRBV29-1; unclear D gene. Germline V gives CDR1 SQVTM, CDR2 ANQGSEA. Deletions cut 5 bases from V and 2 bases from J, with 3 bases between. The CDR3 sequence is 10 residues long. The chain's CDR3 is CSVSNTEAFF. The CDR3 coding sequence is TGCAGCGTTTCAAACACTGAAGCTTTCTTT.

The chain combines TRBV7-9 with TRBJ2-7; 9 nucleotides agree with TRBD1. The germline CDR1 and CDR2 sequences are SEHNR and FQNEAQ (reference sequence). The CDR3 runs to 15 residues. V lost 2 bases to trimming and J lost 5 bases; unmatched junction nucleotides: 7. In DNA, the CDR3 is TGTGCCAGCAGCTTAAACACAGGGGGCGTCCACGAGCAGTACTTC. Translating gives CASSLNTGGVHEQYF.

The CDR3 sequence: CASSSGTGGSRDEKLFF. For the CDR3, the DNA is TGCGCCAGCAGCTCTGGGACAGGGGGCAGTCGGGATGAAAAACTGTTTTTT. J is TRBJ1-4 and V is TRBV5-1, with 12 bases fitting TRBD1. The CDR3 spans 17 residues. J was trimmed by 6 bases and V by 3 bases; bases with no gene match: 9. CDR1 SGHRS and CDR2 YFSETQ come from the germline V gene. Combining the CDR3 with reference TRBV5-1 and TRBJ1-4 gives the whole variable domain KAGVTQTPRYLIKTRGQQVTLSCSPISGHRSVSWYQQTPGQGLQFLFEYFSETQRNKGNFPGRFSGRQFSNSRSEMNVSTLELGDSALYLCASSSGTGGSRDEKLFFGSGTQLSVL.

CDR3 bases: TGTGCCAGCAGCCCCGATATTCGGGTAGCCAAAAACATTCAGTACTTC. Residues: CASSPDIRVAKNIQYF. The chain joins TRBV7-2 to TRBJ2-4, with D uncertain. The V and J ends lost 5 bases and 0 bases respectively, with 14 bases between them. The CDR3 loop spans 16 amino acids. Germline loops: CDR1 SGHTA, CDR2 FQGNSA. The variable domain in full, completed from reference TRBV7-2 and TRBJ2-4, reads GAGVSQSPSNKVTEKGKDVELRCDPISGHTALYWYRQSLGQGLEFLIYFQGNSAPDKSGLPSDRFSAERTGGSVSTLTIQRTQQEDSAVYLCASSPDIRVAKNIQYFGAGTRLSVL.

The chain uses TRBV18 and TRBJ1-1, with 7 bases matching TRBD1. V shed 6 bases and J 11 bases; nucleotides not matched to a gene: 12. The length of the CDR3 is 13 residues. Germline CDR1 and CDR2: KGHSH and LQKENI. CDR3 coding DNA: TGTGCCAGCTCCCAAGACAGGGACCGGCAGGCTTTCTTT. Translating gives CASSQDRDRQAFF.

This rearrangement joins TRBV6-5 to TRBJ1-1, with D perhaps TRBD1 (5 bases). The CDR3 length is 13 residues. Trimming stripped 10 bases from V and 1 base from J, with 13 bases between. The germline V gene has CDR1 MNHEY and CDR2 SVGAGI. The CDR3 sequence: CATQQAANTEAFF. CDR3 nucleotide sequence: TGTGCCACCCAACAGGCGGCGAACACTGAAGCTTTCTTT.

This chain connects TRBV6-5 to TRBJ2-1; D is possibly TRBD1 (5 bases). V was clipped by 6 bases and J by 0 bases, with 12 bases between them. This CDR3 is built from 15 residues. Germline CDR1 MNHEY, CDR2 SVGAGI. DNA of the CDR3: TGTGCCAGCAGGTCACAGGTTAGCTCCTACAATGAGCAGTTCTTC. Translation gives CASRSQVSSYNEQFF.

The gene calls are TRBV3-1 (or the pseudogene TRBV3-2) and TRBJ2-7; 8 bases are a match to TRBD1. From germline, CDR1 is LGHDT and CDR2 YNNKEL (reference sequence). The J segment lost 2 bases and the V segment lost 1 base, leaving 1 base of the junction unmatched. This CDR3 has 14 amino acids. The CDR3 is CASSQADRAYEQYF. DNA for the CDR3: TGTGCCAGCAGCCAAGCGGACAGGGCCTACGAGCAGTACTTC.

CDR3 nucleotide sequence: TGTGCCAGCAGCCAGACAAGGAACACTGAAGCTTTCTTT. Residues: CASSQTRNTEAFF. This chain links TRBV7-2 with TRBJ1-1; no definite D call. Germline CDR1 SGHTA, CDR2 FQGNSA. V shed 5 bases and J shed 1 base, with 8 bases lying between them. The length of the CDR3 is 13 residues.

This clone occurred a few times. J is TRBJ2-7 and V is TRBV4-1, with 9 positions matching TRBD2. Germline lookup yields CDR1 MGHRA and CDR2 YSYEKL. V shed 2 bases and J 6 bases; nucleotides not matched to a gene: 5. The CDR3 contains 14 residues. CDR3 loop: CASSQMGLASEQYF. CDR3 nucleotides: TGCGCCAGCAGCCAAATGGGACTAGCAAGCGAGCAGTACTTC.

This clone was seen a few times. This chain joins TRBV12-5 and TRBJ1-5; 8 bases align to TRBD1. With 4 bases clipped from V and 0 bases from J, the junction kept 14 bases outside the gene matches. Germline V CDR1 and CDR2: LGHNT, FRNRAP. The CDR3 covers 19 residues. CDR3 loop: CASGSRGQGQDYSNQPQHF. The DNA of the CDR3 is TGTGCTAGTGGTTCCCGCGGACAGGGCCAAGATTATAGCAATCAGCCCCAGCATTTT.

For this clone: The sample holds other DNA sequences that translate to the same CDR3. This sequence joins TRBV12-3 or TRBV12-4 and TRBJ2-5; 7 bases line up with TRBD2. This CDR3 spans 13 amino acids. J was trimmed by 0 bases and V by 7 bases; bases with no gene match: 2. Here the CDR3 reads CASTGTNQETQYF. Here the CDR3 DNA reads TGTGCCAGCACGGGGACTAACCAAGAGACCCAGTACTTC.

The genes are TRBV19 and TRBJ1-5, with a possible D match to TRBD1 (5 bases). The CDR3 runs 15 residues. V lost 3 bases and J 6 bases, leaving 15 bases between the germline ends. Germline-derived CDR1 and CDR2 are LNHDA and SQIVND (reference sequence). The CDR3 reads CASSIVGAFGQPQHF. The CDR3 nucleotides are TGTGCCAGTAGTATTGTAGGGGCGTTCGGTCAGCCCCAGCATTTT. The full variable domain, with the rest looked up from reference TRBV19 and TRBJ1-5, is DGGITQSPKYLFRKEGQNVTLSCEQNLNHDAMYWYRQDPGQGLRLIYYSQIVNDFQKGDIAEGYSVSREKKESFPLTVTSAQKNPTAFYLCASSIVGAFGQPQHFGDGTRLSIL.

The chain has TRBV3-1 (or the pseudogene TRBV3-2) and TRBJ2-7; a possible D gene is TRBD2 (5 bases). The germline V and J ends were trimmed by 3 bases and 4 bases, with 13 bases remaining between them. Per germline, CDR1 LGHDT and CDR2 YNNKEL (reference sequence). The CDR3 consists of 14 residues. In DNA, the CDR3 is TGTGCCAGCAGCCAGAAGGCCGAGGGATACGAGCAGTACTTC. This sequence encodes CASSQKAEGYEQYF.

The chain employs TRBV6-5 and TRBJ2-1, with 11 bases aligning to TRBD2. This CDR3 has 15 amino acids. V shed 6 bases, J shed 4 bases, and the junction held 5 bases outside the gene matches. CDR1 and CDR2 from the germline V gene are MNHEY and SVGAGI. The CDR3, as DNA: TGTGCCAGCAGGACCGGGACTAGCGGTTACAATGAGCAGTTCTTC. Amino acids: CASRTGTSGYNEQFF.

The V call is TRBV12-2, the J call TRBJ2-5; no DNA check was done on the table's D call, TRBD1. TRBV12-2 is described as a pseudogene. The CDR3 runs to 18 residues. The CDR3 protein is CASRIQGCPRGLRETQYF. The DNA of the CDR3 is TGTGCAAGTCGCATACAGGGTTGTCCCCGGGGTCTCCGAGAGACCCAGTACTTC.

The chain has TRBV5-1 and TRBJ2-5; 8 bases fit TRBD2. The CDR3 runs to 15 residues. Per the germline V gene, CDR1 is SGHRS and CDR2 is YFSETQ. J lost 2 bases, V lost 1 base, and 4 bases had no gene match. CDR3 residues: CASSLPAGEQETQYF. CDR3 coding DNA: TGCGCCAGCAGCTTGCCAGCGGGGGAACAAGAGACCCAGTACTTC.

V is TRBV24-1 and J is TRBJ2-7; TRBD2 is a possible D gene (6 bases). Germline CDR1 reads KGHDR; CDR2 reads SFDVKD. There are 15 residues in the CDR3. The V gene lost 3 bases and the J gene lost 6 bases, with 17 bases spanning the gap. The CDR3 nucleotides read TGTGCCACCAGTGATCGGTCGGGGGAGTTTGCCGAGCAGTACTTC. Translating gives CATSDRSGEFAEQYF.

The chain is built from TRBV27 and TRBJ2-2, with 8 bases lining up with TRBD2. V was clipped by 6 bases and J by 1 base; unmatched bases: 4. CDR1 MNHEY and CDR2 SMNVEV come from the germline V gene (reference sequence). This CDR3 has 15 amino acids. In DNA form, the CDR3 reads TGTGCCAGCAGCTCCCTAGCGGGGAACACCGGGGAGCTGTTTTTT. Translated, it gives CASSSLAGNTGELFF.

This clone was seen once. The chain links TRBV5-1 to TRBJ2-7; a possible D gene is TRBD1 (6 bases). The CDR3 totals 16 residues. Trimming cost V 3 bases and J 6 bases, with 22 bases left between them. The germline V gene encodes CDR1 SGHRS and CDR2 YFSETQ. The chain's CDR3 is CASSSKPGQIVSEQYF. CDR3 nucleotide sequence: TGCGCCAGCAGCTCGAAGCCCGGACAGATTGTTAGCGAGCAGTACTTC.

This clone was seen ten or more times. The chain links TRBV5-5 to TRBJ1-5; D is undetermined. Germline V gene data show CDR1 as SGHKS and CDR2 as YYEKEE (reference sequence). This CDR3 contains 17 residues. Between the trimmed V and J ends, which lost 4 bases and 2 bases, there was a span of 19 bases. CDR3 protein: CASSRLGGPYGNQPQHF. For the CDR3, the DNA is TGTGCCAGCAGCCGTCTAGGAGGACCCTACGGCAATCAGCCCCAGCATTTT.